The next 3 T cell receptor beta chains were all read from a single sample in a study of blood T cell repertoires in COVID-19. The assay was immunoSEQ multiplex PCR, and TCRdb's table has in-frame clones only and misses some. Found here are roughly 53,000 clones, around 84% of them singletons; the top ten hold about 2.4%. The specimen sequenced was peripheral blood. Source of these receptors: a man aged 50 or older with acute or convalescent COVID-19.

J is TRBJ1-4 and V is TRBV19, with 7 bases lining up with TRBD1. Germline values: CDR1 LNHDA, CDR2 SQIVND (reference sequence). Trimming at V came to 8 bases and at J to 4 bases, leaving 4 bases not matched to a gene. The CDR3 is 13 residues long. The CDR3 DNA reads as TGTGCCAGTTCGGGACAGATTAATGAAAAACTGTTTTTT. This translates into CASSGQINEKLFF.

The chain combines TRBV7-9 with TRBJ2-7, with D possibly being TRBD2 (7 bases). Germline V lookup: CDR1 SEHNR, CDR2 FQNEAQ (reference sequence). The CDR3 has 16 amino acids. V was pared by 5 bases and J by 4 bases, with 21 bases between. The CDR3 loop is CASSPPGGGGIYEQYF. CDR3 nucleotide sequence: TGTGCCAGCAGCCCCCCCGGGGGAGGGGGAATTTACGAGCAGTACTTC. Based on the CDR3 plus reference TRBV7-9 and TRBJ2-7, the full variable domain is DTGVSQNPRHKITKRGQNVTFRCDPISEHNRLYWYRQTLGQGPEFLTYFQNEAQLEKSRLLSDRFSAERPKGSFSTLEIQRTEQGDSAMYLCASSPPGGGGIYEQYFGPGTRLTVT.

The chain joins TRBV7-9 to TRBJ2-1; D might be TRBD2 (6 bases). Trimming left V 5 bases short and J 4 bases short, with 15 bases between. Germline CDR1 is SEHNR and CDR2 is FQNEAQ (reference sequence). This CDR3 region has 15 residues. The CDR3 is CASSPPSGWYNEQFF. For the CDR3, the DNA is TGTGCCAGCAGCCCCCCCAGCGGGTGGTACAATGAGCAGTTCTTC. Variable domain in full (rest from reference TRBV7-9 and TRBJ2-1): DTGVSQNPRHKITKRGQNVTFRCDPISEHNRLYWYRQTLGQGPEFLTYFQNEAQLEKSRLLSDRFSAERPKGSFSTLEIQRTEQGDSAMYLCASSPPSGWYNEQFFGPGTRLTVL.